This is a list of T cell receptor beta chains from one sample in a study of CD8 T cells in ankylosing spondylitis. TCRdb used MiXCR to reprocess the 5' RACE reads, holding one entry per CDR3 protein. Of about 340,000 distinct CDR3 sequences listed, less than 10% are singletons. Specimen: blood, either unsorted or a sorted T cell fraction (not recorded which). These receptors all come from a male donor with ankylosing spondylitis. Both conserved end residues are part of each CDR3. A D gene is named only where the DNA matches it firmly. Size is stated for part of the rows, as once, few or many counts, or as a class when the clone is expanded.

d_call: TRBD2; v_call: TRBV6-2/TRBV6-3; clone_size: NA; j_call: TRBJ2-5; cdr3_nt: TGTGCCACCCTGGGACTAGCGGGAGTAGGAGAGACCCAGTACTTC; cdr3_aa: CATLGLAGVGETQYF
d_call: NA; v_call: TRBV28; clone_size: few; j_call: TRBJ2-7; cdr3_nt: TGTGCCAGCGCCGGGACCATCTCGGAGAGCGAGCAGTACTTC; cdr3_aa: CASAGTISESEQYF
d_call: NA; v_call: TRBV5-1; clone_size: NA; j_call: TRBJ1-1; cdr3_nt: TGCGCCACCAGGAGGGCAGGGCCGAACACTGAAGCTTTCTTT; cdr3_aa: CATRRAGPNTEAFF
d_call: TRBD2; v_call: TRBV3-1; clone_size: few; j_call: TRBJ2-1; cdr3_nt: TGTGCCAGCAGCCAGGAACATAGCGGGAGTTGGAGAAATGAGCAGTTCTTC; cdr3_aa: CASSQEHSGSWRNEQFF
d_call: NA; v_call: TRBV9; clone_size: few; j_call: TRBJ2-1; cdr3_nt: TGTGCCAGCAGCCCGTTACGGGGCGATGAGCAGTTCTTC; cdr3_aa: CASSPLRGDEQFF
d_call: NA; v_call: TRBV29-1; clone_size: NA; j_call: TRBJ1-4; cdr3_nt: TGCAGCGCAACCGGACAGATTAATGAAAAACTGTTTTTT; cdr3_aa: CSATGQINEKLFF
d_call: TRBD1; v_call: TRBV30; clone_size: few; j_call: TRBJ2-5; cdr3_nt: TGTGCCTGGGACATGGGACAGAGAGGAGAGACCCAGTACTTC; cdr3_aa: CAWDMGQRGETQYF
d_call: TRBD2; v_call: TRBV5-1; clone_size: many; j_call: TRBJ2-7; cdr3_nt: TGCGCCAGCAGTACCACTAGCGGGGGTGGTATAGAGCAGTACTTC; cdr3_aa: CASSTTSGGGIEQYF
d_call: NA; v_call: TRBV20-1; clone_size: NA; j_call: TRBJ1-3; cdr3_nt: TGCAGTGCGCGGACGGGACTTAACACCATATATTTT; cdr3_aa: CSARTGLNTIYF
d_call: TRBD2; v_call: TRBV20-1; clone_size: few; j_call: TRBJ2-1; cdr3_nt: TGCAGTGCTAGGCCGGGAGGGGTTGAGCAGTTCTTC; cdr3_aa: CSARPGGVEQFF
d_call: TRBD2; v_call: TRBV2; clone_size: NA; j_call: TRBJ2-5; cdr3_nt: TGTGCCAGCAGCCGTGGAGCGGGGGAGACCCAGTACTTC; cdr3_aa: CASSRGAGETQYF
d_call: NA; v_call: TRBV27; clone_size: NA; j_call: TRBJ2-1; cdr3_nt: TGTGCCAGCAGGGAGTACACGGATGAGCAGTTCTTC; cdr3_aa: CASREYTDEQFF
d_call: NA; v_call: TRBV5-1; clone_size: NA; j_call: TRBJ2-3; cdr3_nt: TGCGCCAGCAGCTTCAGTCCGGCGGGTGATACGCAGTATTTT; cdr3_aa: CASSFSPAGDTQYF
d_call: TRBD2; v_call: TRBV18; clone_size: NA; j_call: TRBJ2-1; cdr3_nt: TGTGCCAGCTCTCCCTTGAGACTAGCGGGACCAAGCTCCTACAATGAGCAGTTCTTC; cdr3_aa: CASSPLRLAGPSSYNEQFF
d_call: NA; v_call: TRBV9; clone_size: NA; j_call: TRBJ2-7; cdr3_nt: TGTGCCAGCAGCGTGGGGACGGATCCCTACGAGCAGTACTTC; cdr3_aa: CASSVGTDPYEQYF
d_call: NA; v_call: TRBV24-1; clone_size: many; j_call: TRBJ2-3; cdr3_nt: TGTGCCACCAGTGATTTGTTCGGTGATACGCAGTATTTT; cdr3_aa: CATSDLFGDTQYF
d_call: NA; v_call: TRBV6-1; clone_size: NA; j_call: TRBJ1-3; cdr3_nt: TGTGCCAGCAGGGAAGACAACTCTGGAAACACCATATATTTT; cdr3_aa: CASREDNSGNTIYF
d_call: NA; v_call: TRBV24-1; clone_size: many; j_call: TRBJ1-1; cdr3_nt: TGTGCCACCAGGTTTGGGGTTGAAGCTTTCTTT; cdr3_aa: CATRFGVEAFF
d_call: NA; v_call: TRBV4-2; clone_size: NA; j_call: TRBJ2-4; cdr3_nt: TGTGCCAGCAGCCAACGGAGGGGTGTAAACATTCAGTACTTC; cdr3_aa: CASSQRRGVNIQYF
d_call: NA; v_call: TRBV12-3/TRBV12-4; clone_size: few; j_call: TRBJ1-4; cdr3_nt: TGTGCCAGCAGTTTAGCGGGAGGGGAAAAACTGTTTTTT; cdr3_aa: CASSLAGGEKLFF
d_call: TRBD2; v_call: TRBV5-1; clone_size: many; j_call: TRBJ2-2; cdr3_nt: TGCGCCAGCAGCCCGTGGGCTAGCGGTGACACCGGGGAGCTGTTTTTT; cdr3_aa: CASSPWASGDTGELFF
d_call: TRBD1; v_call: TRBV6-1; clone_size: many; j_call: TRBJ2-1; cdr3_nt: TGTGCCAGCAGTGATGTTTTTGGGACAGGGGATGATGAGCAGTTCTTC; cdr3_aa: CASSDVFGTGDDEQFF
d_call: NA; v_call: TRBV29-1; clone_size: few; j_call: TRBJ2-3; cdr3_nt: TGCAGCGTCCGAACGGGACTCAACACAGATACGCAGTATTTT; cdr3_aa: CSVRTGLNTDTQYF
d_call: NA; v_call: TRBV9; clone_size: many; j_call: TRBJ2-2; cdr3_nt: TGTGCCAGCAGCCCCCCCTGGGCTAGCGCGTCCGGGGAGCTGTTTTTT; cdr3_aa: CASSPPWASASGELFF
d_call: TRBD2; v_call: TRBV20-1; clone_size: many; j_call: TRBJ2-7; cdr3_nt: TGCAGTGCCCGGACTAGCGGGAGCTCCTACGAGCAGTACTTC; cdr3_aa: CSARTSGSSYEQYF
d_call: TRBD2; v_call: TRBV5-1; clone_size: NA; j_call: TRBJ2-3; cdr3_nt: TGCGCCAGCAGCGAAGCCGGGACTATTACAGATACGCAGTATTTT; cdr3_aa: CASSEAGTITDTQYF
d_call: NA; v_call: TRBV10-2; clone_size: many; j_call: TRBJ2-7; cdr3_nt: TGCGCCAGCAGTTCACAGGGTTGGGAGCAGTACTTC; cdr3_aa: CASSSQGWEQYF
d_call: TRBD2; v_call: TRBV6-2/TRBV6-3; clone_size: few; j_call: TRBJ2-3; cdr3_nt: TGTGCCAGCAGTTACGTCGGGACTAACACAGATACGCAGTATTTT; cdr3_aa: CASSYVGTNTDTQYF
d_call: TRBD2; v_call: TRBV6-1; clone_size: many; j_call: TRBJ2-1; cdr3_nt: TGTGCCAGCAGTCGGACTAGCGGGAGTAATGAGCAGTTCTTC; cdr3_aa: CASSRTSGSNEQFF
d_call: NA; v_call: TRBV6-6; clone_size: few; j_call: TRBJ1-2; cdr3_nt: TGTGCCAGCAGGGAAACTAACTATGGCTACACCTTC; cdr3_aa: CASRETNYGYTF
d_call: NA; v_call: TRBV29-1; clone_size: many; j_call: TRBJ2-1; cdr3_nt: TGCAGCGTTGGCGGGCTAAAGGACCTCCACTACAATGAGCAGTTCTTC; cdr3_aa: CSVGGLKDLHYNEQFF
d_call: NA; v_call: TRBV29-1; clone_size: NA; j_call: TRBJ1-1; cdr3_nt: TGCAGCGTCCTGCCTCGAGGGACTGAAGCTTTCTTT; cdr3_aa: CSVLPRGTEAFF
d_call: TRBD1; v_call: TRBV24-1; clone_size: few; j_call: TRBJ2-3; cdr3_nt: TGTGCCACCAGTGAGACCGGGACAGGGACTACAGATACGCAGTATTTT; cdr3_aa: CATSETGTGTTDTQYF
d_call: NA; v_call: TRBV6-2/TRBV6-3; clone_size: few; j_call: TRBJ2-5; cdr3_nt: TGTGCCAGCAGCAGGGGGGGCAGTCGGGATGGGACCCAGTACTTC; cdr3_aa: CASSRGGSRDGTQYF
d_call: NA; v_call: TRBV5-1; clone_size: NA; j_call: TRBJ2-6; cdr3_nt: TGCGCCAGCAGTCTAAATCCCTCTGGGGCCAACGTCCTGACTTTC; cdr3_aa: CASSLNPSGANVLTF
d_call: TRBD2; v_call: TRBV19; clone_size: many; j_call: TRBJ2-1; cdr3_nt: TGTGCCAGTAGTATTTGGACTAGCGGGAAGGAGACCTACAATGAGCAGTTCTTC; cdr3_aa: CASSIWTSGKETYNEQFF
d_call: NA; v_call: TRBV20-1; clone_size: few; j_call: TRBJ1-5; cdr3_nt: TGCAGTGCCCCGGGGCAGGGGTGGCAGCCCCAGCATTTT; cdr3_aa: CSAPGQGWQPQHF
d_call: NA; v_call: TRBV5-8; clone_size: few; j_call: TRBJ2-7; cdr3_nt: TGTGCCAGCAGCTTTGGACTACCGGCCTACGAGCAGTACTTC; cdr3_aa: CASSFGLPAYEQYF
d_call: NA; v_call: TRBV7-3; clone_size: few; j_call: TRBJ2-7; cdr3_nt: TGTGCCAGCAGCTTAACTCCGCTCTACGAGCAGTACTTC; cdr3_aa: CASSLTPLYEQYF
d_call: NA; v_call: TRBV25-1; clone_size: few; j_call: TRBJ2-3; cdr3_nt: TGTGCCAGCAGTGAATCTGCGGATACGCAGTATTTT; cdr3_aa: CASSESADTQYF
d_call: TRBD2; v_call: TRBV4-2; clone_size: few; j_call: TRBJ2-1; cdr3_nt: TGTGCCAGCAGCCCTGTTCTAGCGGGAGTTGAGCAGTTCTTC; cdr3_aa: CASSPVLAGVEQFF
d_call: TRBD1; v_call: TRBV9; clone_size: NA; j_call: TRBJ1-1; cdr3_nt: TGTGCCAGCAGCGCCAATCACAGGGGGCCGAACACTGAAGCTTTCTTT; cdr3_aa: CASSANHRGPNTEAFF